This TCR beta chain was recovered during a study of early T cells in non-severe SARS-CoV-2 infection (TCRdb year 2021). In terms of the full investigation: TCR sequencing used bulk RNA from unsorted whole blood, so alpha and beta chains could not be paired. General study outcomes and caveats: VDJdb matching was skewed toward anti-spike CD8 responses and likely underestimated virus-specific expansions, missing private and CD4 specificities.

CDR1 SGHTA and CDR2 FQGNSA were looked up in the germline V gene. The V and J ends are trimmed by 5 bases and 6 bases, leaving 26 bases between them. Taken from cysteine to phenylalanine, the CDR3 has 18 residues. The CDR3 DNA has 54 bases and is translated from base 1. A case-control design nested within a healthcare worker cohort in London, UK, was used, with weekly nasopharyngeal swab PCR tests and blood sampling performed. Between 23 and 31 March 2020, the week of the UK lockdown, healthcare workers were enrolled and then followed up weekly for as long as 16 weeks. This clonotype was detected many times. Its antigen remains unidentified. There are no base qualities to consult, and no much larger clone falls within one base. The method was 5' RACE. Sequencing was performed on a NextSeq 500. To correct for sequencing error and PCR bias, the TCR library protocol tagged individual cDNA molecules with unique molecular identifiers. TCR alpha and beta chains were both sequenced, and the abundances of alpha and beta sequences in each sample were closely correlated with each other. In the authors' own workflow: Decombinator V4 was used to annotate TCR sequences for V gene, J gene and CDR3. TCRs were defined as expanded if a significant change between any two time points was detected under a Poisson model with p below 0.0001. Abundances of TCRs were expressed as counts per million after normalisation to the total number of TCRs sequenced in each sample. MAIT TCRs were defined by TRAV1-2 paired with TRAJ12, TRAJ20 or TRAJ33, and iNKT TCRs by TRAV10 paired with TRAJ18. A search of VDJdb, accessed on 1 November 2021, was run for TCRs annotated to CMV, EBV and SARS-CoV-2, with TCRs annotated for multiple antigens excluded. Using fastp trimming at Q25 and MiXCR clonotype assembly, TCRdb reanalyzed the public sequencing data and kept in-frame beta chains. Each entry merges the rows of one CDR3 protein and shows their most common DNA and genes. TCRdb, rather than the study authors, made the V and J calls. The table for this sample lists 60,000 or so distinct CDR3 sequences; more than 10% of them were counted only once. Approximately 1.7% of the sample goes to the ten largest clones.

The chain links TRBV7-2 with TRBJ2-1, with TRBD1 as a weak D call on 6 bases. This sequence originates from an adult who was a healthcare worker with PCR-confirmed SARS-CoV-2 infection or an uninfected control (not recorded which). Sequencing was carried out using whole blood. For the CDR3, the sequence is CASSQSPPGQLPSNEQFF. The nucleotide sequence is TGTGCCAGCAGCCAAAGTCCCCCCGGACAGCTTCCCTCCAATGAGCAGTTCTTC.